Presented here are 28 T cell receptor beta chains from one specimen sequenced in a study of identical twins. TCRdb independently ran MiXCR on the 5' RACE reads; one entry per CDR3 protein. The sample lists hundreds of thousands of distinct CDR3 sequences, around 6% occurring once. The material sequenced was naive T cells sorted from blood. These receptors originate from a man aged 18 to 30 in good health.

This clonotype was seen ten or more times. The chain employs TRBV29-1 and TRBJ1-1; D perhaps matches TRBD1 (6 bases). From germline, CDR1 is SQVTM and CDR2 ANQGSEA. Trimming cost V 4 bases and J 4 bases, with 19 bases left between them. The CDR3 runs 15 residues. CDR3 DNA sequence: TGCAGCGTTGGTCGTCCGTGGCAGGGGAGCACTGAAGCTTTCTTT. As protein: CSVGRPWQGSTEAFF.

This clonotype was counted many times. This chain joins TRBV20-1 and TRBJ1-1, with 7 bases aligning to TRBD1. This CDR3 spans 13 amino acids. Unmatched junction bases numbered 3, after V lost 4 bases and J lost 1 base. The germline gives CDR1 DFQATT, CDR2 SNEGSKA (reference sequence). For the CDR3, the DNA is TGCAGTGCTACTTGGACAGGGAACACTGAAGCTTTCTTT. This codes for CSATWTGNTEAFF.

The DNA for the CDR3 is TGTGCCAGCAGCCCAGGGACTAGCGGGAGACGTGAGCAGTACTTC. Translation: CASSPGTSGRREQYF. The genes are TRBV7-3 and TRBJ2-7, with 14 bases fitting TRBD2. The V and J ends lost 5 bases and 7 bases, in that order; junction bases with no gene match: 7. From germline, CDR1 is SGHTA and CDR2 FQGTGA. This CDR3 is built from 15 residues.

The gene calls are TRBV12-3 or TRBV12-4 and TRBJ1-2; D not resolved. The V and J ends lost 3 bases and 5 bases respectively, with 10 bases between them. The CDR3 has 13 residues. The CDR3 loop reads CASSFITEYGYTF. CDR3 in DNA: TGTGCCAGCAGTTTTATAACAGAGTATGGCTACACCTTC.

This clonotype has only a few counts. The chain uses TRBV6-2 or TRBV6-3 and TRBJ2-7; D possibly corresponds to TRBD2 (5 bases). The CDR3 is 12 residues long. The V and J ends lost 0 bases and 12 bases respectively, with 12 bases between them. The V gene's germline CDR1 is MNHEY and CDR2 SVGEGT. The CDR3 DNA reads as TGTGCCAGCAGTTACTCGGCTAGGGAGAGGTACTTC. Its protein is CASSYSARERYF.

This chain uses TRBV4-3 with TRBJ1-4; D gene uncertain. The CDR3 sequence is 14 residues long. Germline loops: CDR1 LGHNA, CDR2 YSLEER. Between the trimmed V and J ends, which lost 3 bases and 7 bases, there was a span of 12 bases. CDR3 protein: CASSQGPVGEKLFF. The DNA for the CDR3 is TGCGCCAGCAGCCAGGGCCCCGTTGGTGAAAAACTGTTTTTT.

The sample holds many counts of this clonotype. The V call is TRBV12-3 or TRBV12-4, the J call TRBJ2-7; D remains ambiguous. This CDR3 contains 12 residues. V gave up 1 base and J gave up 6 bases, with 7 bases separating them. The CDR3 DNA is TGTGCCAGCAGTTTAGACAGCACCGAGCAGTACGTC. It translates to CASSLDSTEQYV.

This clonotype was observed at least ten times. In nucleotides, the CDR3 is TGTGCCAGCAGTTTTTATCCGGGAGAGGCATTCGAGCAGTACTTC. Protein: CASSFYPGEAFEQYF. V gene TRBV27 combines with J gene TRBJ2-7; possible D gene TRBD2, 6 bases. V shed 3 bases and J shed 6 bases, with 18 bases lying between them. The CDR3 spans 15 residues. In germline, CDR1 is MNHEY, CDR2 SMNVEV (reference sequence).

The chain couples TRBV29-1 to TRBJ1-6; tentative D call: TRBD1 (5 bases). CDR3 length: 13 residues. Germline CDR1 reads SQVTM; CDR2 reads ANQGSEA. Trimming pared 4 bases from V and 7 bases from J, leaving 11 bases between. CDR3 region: CSVGWDENSPLHF. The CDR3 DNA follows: TGCAGCGTTGGGTGGGACGAAAATTCACCCCTCCACTTT.

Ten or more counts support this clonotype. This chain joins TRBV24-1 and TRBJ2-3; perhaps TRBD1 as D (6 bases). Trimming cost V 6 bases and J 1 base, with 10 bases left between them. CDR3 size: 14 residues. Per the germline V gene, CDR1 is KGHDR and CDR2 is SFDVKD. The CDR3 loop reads CATSSQGGTDTQYF. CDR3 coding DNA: TGTGCCACCAGTTCACAGGGCGGCACAGATACGCAGTATTTT.

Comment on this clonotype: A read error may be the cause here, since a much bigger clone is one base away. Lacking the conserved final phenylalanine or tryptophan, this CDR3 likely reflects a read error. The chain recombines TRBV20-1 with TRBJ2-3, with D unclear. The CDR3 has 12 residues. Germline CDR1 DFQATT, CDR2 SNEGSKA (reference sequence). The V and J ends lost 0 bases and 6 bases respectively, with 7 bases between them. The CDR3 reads CSARDTADTQYC. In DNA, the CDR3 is TGCAGTGCTAGAGACACTGCGGATACGCAGTATTGT.

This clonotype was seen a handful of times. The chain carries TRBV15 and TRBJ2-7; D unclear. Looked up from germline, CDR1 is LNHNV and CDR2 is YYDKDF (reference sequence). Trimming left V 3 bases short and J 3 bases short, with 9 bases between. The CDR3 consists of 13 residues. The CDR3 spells CATSSAPVYEQYV. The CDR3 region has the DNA TGTGCCACCAGCAGCGCCCCGGTCTACGAGCAGTACGTC.

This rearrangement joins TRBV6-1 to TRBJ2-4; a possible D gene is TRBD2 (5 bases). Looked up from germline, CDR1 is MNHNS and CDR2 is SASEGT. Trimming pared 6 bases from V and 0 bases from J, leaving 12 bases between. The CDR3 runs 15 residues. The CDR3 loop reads CASSDDYRAKNIQYF. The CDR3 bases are TGTGCCAGCAGCGACGACTACAGAGCCAAAAACATTCAGTACTTC.

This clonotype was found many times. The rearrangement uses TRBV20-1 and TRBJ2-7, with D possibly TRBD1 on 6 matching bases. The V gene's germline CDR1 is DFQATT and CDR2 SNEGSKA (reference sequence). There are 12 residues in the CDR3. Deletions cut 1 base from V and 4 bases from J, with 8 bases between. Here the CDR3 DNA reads TGCAGTGCTAGAGTAGACAGGTACGAGCAGTACTTC. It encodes CSARVDRYEQYF.

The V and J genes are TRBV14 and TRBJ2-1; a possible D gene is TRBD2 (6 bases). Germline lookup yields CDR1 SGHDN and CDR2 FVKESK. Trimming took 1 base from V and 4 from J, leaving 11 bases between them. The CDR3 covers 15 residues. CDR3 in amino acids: CASSQVAGRYNEQFF. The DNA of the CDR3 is TGTGCCAGCAGCCAAGTTGCGGGGAGATACAATGAGCAGTTCTTC.

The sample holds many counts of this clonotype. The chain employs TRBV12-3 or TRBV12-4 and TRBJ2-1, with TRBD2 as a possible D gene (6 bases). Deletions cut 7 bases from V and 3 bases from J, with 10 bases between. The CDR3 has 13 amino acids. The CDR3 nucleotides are TGTGCCAGCACCACCGGGGGCTACAATGAGCAGTTCTTC. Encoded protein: CASTTGGYNEQFF.

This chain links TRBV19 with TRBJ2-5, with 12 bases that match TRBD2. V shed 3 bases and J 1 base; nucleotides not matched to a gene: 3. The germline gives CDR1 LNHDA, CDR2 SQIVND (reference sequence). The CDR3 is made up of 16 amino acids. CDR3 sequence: CASSMGTSGSQETQYF. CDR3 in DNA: TGTGCCAGTAGTATGGGGACTAGCGGGTCCCAAGAGACCCAGTACTTC.

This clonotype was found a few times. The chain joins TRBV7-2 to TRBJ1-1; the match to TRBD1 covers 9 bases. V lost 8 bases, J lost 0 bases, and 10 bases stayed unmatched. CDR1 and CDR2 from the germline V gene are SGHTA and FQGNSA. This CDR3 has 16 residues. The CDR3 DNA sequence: TGTGCCAGCTACCTACAGGGGGCGGTGATGAACACTGAAGCTTTCTTT. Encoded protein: CASYLQGAVMNTEAFF.

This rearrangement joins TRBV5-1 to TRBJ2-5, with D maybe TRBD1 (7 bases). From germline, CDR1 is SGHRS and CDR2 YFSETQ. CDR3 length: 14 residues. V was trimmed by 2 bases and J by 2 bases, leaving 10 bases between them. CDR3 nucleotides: TGCGCCAGCAGCTTCGCAGGGGGGCAAGAGACCCAGTACTTC. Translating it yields CASSFAGGQETQYF.

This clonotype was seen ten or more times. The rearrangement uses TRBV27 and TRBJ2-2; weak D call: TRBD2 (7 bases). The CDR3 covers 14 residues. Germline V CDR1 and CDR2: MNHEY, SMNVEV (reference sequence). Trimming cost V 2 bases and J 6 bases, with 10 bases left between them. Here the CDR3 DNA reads TGTGCCAGCAGTTTAGGCGGGGGCTCCGGGGAGCTGTTTTTT. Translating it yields CASSLGGGSGELFF.

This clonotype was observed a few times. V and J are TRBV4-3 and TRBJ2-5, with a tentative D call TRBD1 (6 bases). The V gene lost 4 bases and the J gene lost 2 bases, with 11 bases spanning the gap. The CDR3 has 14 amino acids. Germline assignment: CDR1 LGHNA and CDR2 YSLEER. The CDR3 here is CASSLWGQQETQYF. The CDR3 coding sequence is TGCGCCAGCAGCCTCTGGGGACAACAAGAGACCCAGTACTTC.

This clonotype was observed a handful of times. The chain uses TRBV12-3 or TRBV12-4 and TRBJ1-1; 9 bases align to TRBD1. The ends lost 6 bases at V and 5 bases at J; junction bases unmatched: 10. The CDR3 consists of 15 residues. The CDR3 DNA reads TGTGCCAGCAGCAAAAAAAACAGGGGGCAAACTGAAGCTTTCTTT. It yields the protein CASSKKNRGQTEAFF.

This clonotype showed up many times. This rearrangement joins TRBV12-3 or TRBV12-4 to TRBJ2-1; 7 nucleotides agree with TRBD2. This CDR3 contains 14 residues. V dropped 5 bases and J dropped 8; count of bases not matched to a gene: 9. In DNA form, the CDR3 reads TGTGCCAGCAGTATGGGAGGGCCGGAGGATGAGCAGTTCTTC. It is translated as CASSMGGPEDEQFF.

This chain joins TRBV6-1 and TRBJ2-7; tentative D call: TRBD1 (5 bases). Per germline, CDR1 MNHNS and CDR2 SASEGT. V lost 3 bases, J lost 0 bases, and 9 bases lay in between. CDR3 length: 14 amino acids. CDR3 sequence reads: CASSDWGNSYEQYF. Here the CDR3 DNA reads TGTGCCAGCAGTGATTGGGGCAACTCCTACGAGCAGTACTTC.

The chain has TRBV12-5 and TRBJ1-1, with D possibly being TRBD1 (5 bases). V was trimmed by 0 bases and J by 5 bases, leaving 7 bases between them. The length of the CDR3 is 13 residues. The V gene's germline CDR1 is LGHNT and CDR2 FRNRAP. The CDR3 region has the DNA TGTGCTAGTGGTTTGGTACGGGGGACTGAAGCTTTCTTT. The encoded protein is CASGLVRGTEAFF.

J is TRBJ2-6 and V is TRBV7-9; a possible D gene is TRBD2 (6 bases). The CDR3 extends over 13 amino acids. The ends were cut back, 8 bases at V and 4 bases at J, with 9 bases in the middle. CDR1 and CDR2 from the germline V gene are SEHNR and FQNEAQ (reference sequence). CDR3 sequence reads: CASGRSGANVLTF. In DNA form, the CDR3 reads TGTGCCAGCGGGAGGTCCGGGGCCAACGTCCTGACTTTC. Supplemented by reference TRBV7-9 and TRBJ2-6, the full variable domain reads DTGVSQNPRHKITKRGQNVTFRCDPISEHNRLYWYRQTLGQGPEFLTYFQNEAQLEKSRLLSDRFSAERPKGSFSTLEIQRTEQGDSAMYLCASGRSGANVLTFGAGSRLTVL.

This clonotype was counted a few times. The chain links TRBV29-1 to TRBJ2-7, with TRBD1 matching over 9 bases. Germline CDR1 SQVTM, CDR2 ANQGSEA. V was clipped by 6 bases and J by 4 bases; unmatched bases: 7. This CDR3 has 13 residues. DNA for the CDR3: TGCAGCGTCCTGGACAGGGGAGTTTACGAGCAGTACTTC. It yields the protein CSVLDRGVYEQYF.

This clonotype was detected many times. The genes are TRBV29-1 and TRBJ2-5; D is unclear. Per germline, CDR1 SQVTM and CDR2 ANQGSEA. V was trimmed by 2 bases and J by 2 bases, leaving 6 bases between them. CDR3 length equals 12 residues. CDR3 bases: TGCAGCGTTGAACTGGCTCAAGAGACCCAGTACTTC. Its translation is CSVELAQETQYF.